This T cell receptor (beta chain) was sequenced for a study of high-grade serous ovarian cancer treatment subgroups. Study overall: Samples averaged approximately 15,000 reads and around 7,000 unique TCR beta rearrangements. General study points: TCR relatedness rose with neoantigen level and trended with mutation load. Different patients shared almost no repertoire; same-patient tumors shared 0.11 to 0.79. Repertoire analysis covered CDR3 alone, not CDR1 or CDR2.

Details on this clone: Its antigen is unidentified.

CDR1 is LNHDA, CDR2 SQIVND, per germline (reference sequence). V lost 10 bases, J lost 3 bases, and 17 bases lay in between. The CDR3 runs to 14 residues. Tumor tissue was taken before any definitive surgery or chemotherapy was given. Here immunoSEQ multiplex PCR was the method, and the copy in TCRdb shows in-frame clones only, minus some. The sample includes 4,500 or so clones, roughly four fifths of them seen just once. The source material was tumor tissue. The chain combines TRBV19 with TRBJ2-3; a possible D gene is TRBD2 (6 bases). The clonotype originates from a human donor with high-grade serous ovarian cancer. The CDR3 region is CATRRGEVTDTQYF. Here the CDR3 DNA reads TGTGCCACCCGTCGCGGGGAGGTGACAGATACGCAGTATTTT.